A selection of T cell receptor beta chains follows, all from one sample in a study of metastatic and nonmetastatic thyroid tumors. TCRdb reprocessed the PCR reads via MiXCR. The sample contains more than 6,000 clones, roughly a sixth of which appear only once. Sequencing was done on a sample of tumor tissue. The receptor set was obtained from a male donor with papillary thyroid cancer or a benign thyroid nodule (not recorded which). Some clones in this sample may be carry-over from other donors' samples. CDR3s include the opening cysteine and the closing phenylalanine or tryptophan. The order of the fields is J gene, clone size, D gene, V gene, CDR3 protein, CDR3 DNA. A D gene is named only where the DNA matches it firmly. Clone size is shown for a subset of rows, as once, few, many or a class of expanded clone.

TRBJ2-1	many	.	TRBV30	CAWSVGWAYNEQFF	TGTGCCTGGAGTGTAGGTTGGGCCTACAATGAGCAGTTCTTC
TRBJ2-7	few	.	TRBV2	CASRIDSSYEQYF	TGTGCCAGCAGGATAGACAGCTCCTACGAGCAGTACTTC
TRBJ1-1	.	TRBD1	TRBV9	CASSVGGGRGTEAFF	TGTGCCAGCAGCGTAGGAGGGGGCAGGGGCACTGAAGCTTTCTTT
TRBJ1-2	.	TRBD1	TRBV6-1	CASSATGTEDGYTF	TGTGCCAGCAGTGCCACCGGGACAGAGGATGGCTACACCTTC
TRBJ1-5	.	.	TRBV11-2	CASSPGGYQPQHF	TGTGCCAGCAGCCCCGGGGGATATCAGCCCCAGCATTTT
TRBJ2-7	few	TRBD1	TRBV19	CASNRGRKQGEQYF	TGTGCCAGCAACAGGGGGCGGAAACAGGGCGAGCAGTACTTC
TRBJ2-3	.	.	TRBV20-1	CSTGGDSTDTQYF	TGCAGCACCGGCGGCGATAGCACAGATACGCAGTATTTT
TRBJ2-7	few	TRBD2	TRBV20-1	CSARGVAGFEQYF	TGCAGTGCTAGGGGGGTAGCGGGATTCGAGCAGTACTTC
TRBJ2-3	many	TRBD2	TRBV19	CASSGGTSGIPSTDTQYF	TGTGCCAGTAGTGGAGGGACTAGCGGGATACCTAGCACAGATACGCAGTATTTT
TRBJ1-6	few	.	TRBV10-1	CASSPSSNSPLHF	TGCGCCAGCAGCCCGTCCAGTAATTCACCCCTCCACTTT
TRBJ2-5	medium-sized	.	TRBV28	CASSLGGGWDGETQYF	TGTGCCAGCAGTTTAGGAGGGGGGTGGGATGGAGAGACCCAGTACTTC
TRBJ2-2	many	.	TRBV4-1	CASSQIDMGFPTGELFF	TGCGCCAGCAGCCAAATCGATATGGGGTTTCCCACCGGGGAGCTGTTTTTT
TRBJ2-2	.	.	TRBV30	CAWRGPVGTGELFF	TGTGCCTGGAGAGGCCCGGTGGGTACCGGGGAGCTGTTTTTT
TRBJ2-1	medium-sized	TRBD1	TRBV6-2/TRBV6-3	CASSPGQGAVHEQFF	TGTGCCAGCAGCCCAGGACAGGGCGCAGTTCATGAGCAGTTCTTC
TRBJ1-2	medium-sized	.	TRBV2	CASSEPVAGPSYGYTF	TGTGCCAGCAGTGAACCTGTGGCAGGGCCATCTTATGGCTACACCTTC
TRBJ2-3	many	TRBD2	TRBV9	CASSEGLAGVTQYF	TGTGCCAGCAGCGAGGGACTAGCGGGGGTTACGCAGTATTTT
TRBJ2-7	large	TRBD2	TRBV27	CASSRTSGYEQYF	TGTGCCAGCAGCCGAACTAGCGGCTACGAGCAGTACTTC
TRBJ2-2	.	TRBD2	TRBV6-1	CASGGLAGVGTGELFF	TGTGCCAGCGGGGGACTAGCGGGAGTCGGCACCGGGGAGCTGTTTTTT
TRBJ2-2	medium-sized	.	TRBV6-2/TRBV6-3	CASSYLAPTGELFF	TGTGCCAGCAGTTATTTGGCACCAACCGGGGAGCTGTTTTTT
TRBJ2-3	many	.	TRBV7-2	CASSAGLVKDTQYF	TGTGCCAGCAGCGCCGGATTGGTTAAAGATACGCAGTATTTT